A selection of T cell receptor beta chains follows, all from one sample in a study of post-analysis software for immune sequencing data. TCRdb re-called the PCR reads with MiXCR, one entry per CDR3 protein. The repertoire includes fewer than 850,000 distinct CDR3 sequences, about 45% of them detected once, and roughly 4.9% sits in the top ten. Sequencing used blood. The receptors were sampled from a girl between 10 and 17 years old with multiple sclerosis. The CDR3 runs from the conserved cysteine through the conserved F or W. The D gene is left open where the match is weak. Expanded clones get a size class; other rows say once, few or many, or leave the size out.

>TRBD2|TRBJ2-1|.|TRBV20-1
CSADSGMTYNEQFF
TGCAGTGCCGATAGCGGGATGACCTACAATGAGCAGTTCTTC
>TRBD1|TRBJ1-2|.|TRBV29-1
CSVGGQGAGGYTF
TGCAGCGTTGGCGGACAGGGGGCGGGTGGCTACACCTTC
>.|TRBJ1-2|.|TRBV20-1
CSARAEVRGYTF
TGCAGTGCTAGGGCCGAGGTTCGAGGCTACACCTTC
>.|TRBJ1-1|.|TRBV5-1
CASSLLMQASEAFF
TGCGCCAGCAGCTTGTTAATGCAGGCAAGTGAAGCTTTCTTT
>TRBD1|TRBJ2-7|few|TRBV29-1
CSVRKGQGYEQYF
TGCAGCGTCCGCAAGGGACAGGGCTACGAGCAGTACTTC
>.|TRBJ1-2|few|TRBV6-6
CASRRRRDDYGYTF
TGTGCCAGCAGACGGCGGAGGGACGACTATGGCTACACCTTC
>.|TRBJ2-1|.|TRBV7-2
CASYQSNVHSYNEQFF
TGTGCCAGCTATCAGAGCAACGTGCACTCCTACAATGAGCAGTTCTTC
>.|TRBJ2-3|.|TRBV20-1
CSARRDSTDTQYF
TGCAGTGCTAGGAGGGACAGCACAGATACGCAGTATTTT
>TRBD2|TRBJ2-5|.|TRBV29-1
CSVEGTTSETQYF
TGCAGCGTTGAGGGGACTACGTCGGAGACCCAGTACTTC
>TRBD1|TRBJ2-7|.|TRBV12-3/TRBV12-4
CASNDSDRGRGEQYF
TGTGCCAGCAATGACTCGGACAGGGGGAGAGGCGAGCAGTACTTC
>TRBD2|TRBJ2-5|.|TRBV2
CASRAALAGAQYF
TGTGCCAGCAGGGCGGCACTAGCGGGGGCCCAGTACTTC
>.|TRBJ2-3|few|TRBV7-8
CASSLEFWGTDTQYF
TGTGCCAGCAGCTTAGAATTTTGGGGCACAGATACGCAGTATTTT
>.|TRBJ2-5|.|TRBV15
CASGVVNGETQYF
TGTGCCTCGGGGGTAGTCAACGGGGAGACCCAGTACTTC
>.|TRBJ1-1|.|TRBV19
CASSIGQPNTEAFF
TGTGCCAGTAGTATCGGGCAGCCTAACACTGAAGCTTTCTTT
>.|TRBJ1-1|.|TRBV29-1
CSVEDLGENTEAFF
TGCAGCGTTGAAGATTTGGGAGAGAACACTGAAGCTTTCTTT
>TRBD2|TRBJ2-5|.|TRBV4-1
CASSQILAVIQETQYF
TGCGCCAGCAGCCAAATCCTAGCGGTTATCCAAGAGACCCAGTACTTC
>TRBD2|TRBJ2-7|few|TRBV20-1
CSATRLSGRCYEQYF
TGCAGTGCTACAAGACTCAGCGGGAGGTGTTACGAGCAGTACTTC
>TRBD2|TRBJ2-7|.|TRBV20-1
CSARTSGRGEQYF
TGCAGTGCCAGGACTAGCGGGAGGGGGGAGCAGTACTTC
>.|TRBJ2-1|.|TRBV9
CASSVDRLAKGYNEQFF
TGTGCCAGCAGCGTAGATCGATTAGCCAAGGGATACAATGAGCAGTTCTTC
>TRBD1|TRBJ1-4|.|TRBV29-1
CSVAGTGDEKLFF
TGCAGCGTTGCAGGGACAGGGGATGAAAAACTGTTTTTT
>TRBD1|TRBJ2-1|.|TRBV12-3/TRBV12-4
CASSAPGQGADEQFF
TGTGCCAGCAGTGCTCCGGGACAGGGGGCTGATGAGCAGTTCTTC
>.|TRBJ2-1|.|TRBV28
CASSLAREEYNEQFF
TGTGCCAGCAGTTTGGCCCGAGAAGAGTACAATGAGCAGTTCTTC
>TRBD2|TRBJ2-1|.|TRBV29-1
CSNLPGTSGNNEQFF
TGCAGCAACCTCCCCGGGACTAGCGGGAACAATGAGCAGTTCTTC
>.|TRBJ2-7|.|TRBV7-9
CASSLGLPNLSYEQYF
TGTGCCAGCAGCTTAGGACTACCGAATCTTTCATACGAGCAGTACTTC
>TRBD2|TRBJ2-7|few|TRBV4-1
CASSQRDTTSGIGEQYF
TGTGCCAGCAGCCAGCGCGATACTACTAGCGGGATTGGAGAGCAGTACTTC
>.|TRBJ1-2|.|TRBV6-1
CASSVFEGSFYSHGYTF
TGTGCCAGCAGTGTTTTCGAAGGGAGTTTCTACTCCCATGGCTACACCTTC
>.|TRBJ2-7|.|TRBV12-3/TRBV12-4
CASSLRFPRYEQYF
TGTGCCAGCAGTTTAAGGTTCCCCCGCTACGAGCAGTACTTC
>.|TRBJ2-7|.|TRBV20-1
CSARKSSGLTYEQYF
TGCAGTGCTAGGAAGTCGAGTGGCTTAACGTACGAGCAGTACTTC
>.|TRBJ1-1|.|TRBV27
CASSFTRSREAFF
TGTGCCAGCAGTTTTACGAGGTCACGGGAAGCTTTCTTT
>TRBD1|TRBJ2-7|.|TRBV7-2
CASSLPDRGVYEQYF
TGTGCCAGCAGCCTCCCGGACAGGGGGGTCTACGAGCAGTACTTC
>.|TRBJ1-4|.|TRBV2
CASTVDGRNEKLFF
TGTGCCAGCACAGTCGACGGACGAAATGAAAAACTGTTTTTT
>.|TRBJ2-7|few|TRBV3-1
CASSRRDNSYEQYF
TGTGCCAGCAGCCGCCGGGACAACTCCTACGAGCAGTACTTC
>.|TRBJ2-1|.|TRBV15
CATNRDRGGGWEQFF
TGTGCCACCAACAGAGATCGGGGAGGAGGCTGGGAGCAGTTCTTC
>TRBD1|TRBJ2-3|.|TRBV20-1
CSARPGTGGRDTQYF
TGCAGTGCTAGACCCGGGACAGGGGGCCGTGATACGCAGTATTTT
>TRBD1|TRBJ2-7|.|TRBV7-2
CASSSGGGGTGINEQYF
TGTGCCAGCAGCTCAGGCGGGGGCGGGACAGGGATCAACGAGCAGTACTTC
>.|TRBJ1-4|.|TRBV10-3
CAISESGPGFNEKLFF
TGTGCCATCAGTGAGTCCGGGCCGGGGTTTAATGAAAAACTGTTTTTT
>TRBD2|TRBJ2-5|few|TRBV20-1
CSAEIAGVEETQYF
TGCAGTGCTGAGATAGCGGGAGTGGAGGAGACCCAGTACTTC
>TRBD2|TRBJ2-7|.|TRBV27
CASSLRASGNINCYEQYF
TGTGCCAGCAGTTTACGGGCTAGCGGGAATATCAACTGCTATGAGCAGTACTTC
>.|TRBJ2-3|.|TRBV20-1
CSARTYADTQYF
TGCAGTGCTAGAACGTATGCCGATACGCAGTATTTT
>.|TRBJ2-2|once|TRBV20-1
CSARDPGANTGELFF
TGCAGTGCTAGAGATCCGGGAGCGAACACCGGGGAGCTGTTTTTT
>TRBD1|TRBJ2-5|once|TRBV5-1
CASSLQGAAETQYF
TGCGCCAGCAGCTTACAGGGGGCGGCAGAGACCCAGTACTTC
>TRBD1|TRBJ2-1|.|TRBV2
CASSETLGQGDNEQFF
TGTGCCAGCAGTGAAACCCTTGGACAGGGTGACAATGAGCAGTTCTTC